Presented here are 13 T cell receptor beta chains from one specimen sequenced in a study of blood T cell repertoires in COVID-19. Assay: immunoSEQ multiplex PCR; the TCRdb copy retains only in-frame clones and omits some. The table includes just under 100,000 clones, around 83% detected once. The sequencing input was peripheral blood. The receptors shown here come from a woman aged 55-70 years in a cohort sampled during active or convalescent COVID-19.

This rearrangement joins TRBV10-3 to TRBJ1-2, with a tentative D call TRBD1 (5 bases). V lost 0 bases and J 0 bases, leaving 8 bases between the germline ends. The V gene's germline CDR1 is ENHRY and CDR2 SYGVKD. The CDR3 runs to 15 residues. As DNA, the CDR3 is TGTGCCATCAGTGAGTCGCCAGGGACTAACTATGGCTACACCTTC. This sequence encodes CAISESPGTNYGYTF.

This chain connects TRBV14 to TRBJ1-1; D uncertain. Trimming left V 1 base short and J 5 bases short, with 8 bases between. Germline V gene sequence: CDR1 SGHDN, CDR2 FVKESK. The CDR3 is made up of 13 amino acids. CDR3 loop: CASSQGRRTEAFF. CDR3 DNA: TGTGCCAGCAGCCAAGGACGGCGGACTGAAGCTTTCTTT. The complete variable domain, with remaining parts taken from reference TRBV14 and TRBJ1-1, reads EAGVTQFPSHSVIEKGQTVTLRCDPISGHDNLYWYRRVMGKEIKFLLHFVKESKQDESGMPNNRFLAERTGGTYSTLKVQPAELEDSGVYFCASSQGRRTEAFFGQGTRLTVV.

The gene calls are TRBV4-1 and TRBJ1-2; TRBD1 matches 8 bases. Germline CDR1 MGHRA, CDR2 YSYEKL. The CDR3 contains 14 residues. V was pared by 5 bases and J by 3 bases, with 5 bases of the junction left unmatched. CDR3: CASSWAGGDYGYTF. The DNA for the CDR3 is TGCGCCAGCAGCTGGGCAGGGGGCGACTATGGCTACACCTTC.

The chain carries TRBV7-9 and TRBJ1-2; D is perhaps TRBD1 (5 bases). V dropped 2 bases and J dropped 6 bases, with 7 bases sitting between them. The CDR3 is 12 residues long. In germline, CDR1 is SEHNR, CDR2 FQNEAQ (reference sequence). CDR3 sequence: CASSLTRDGYTF. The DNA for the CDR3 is TGTGCCAGCAGCTTAACCAGGGATGGCTACACCTTC.

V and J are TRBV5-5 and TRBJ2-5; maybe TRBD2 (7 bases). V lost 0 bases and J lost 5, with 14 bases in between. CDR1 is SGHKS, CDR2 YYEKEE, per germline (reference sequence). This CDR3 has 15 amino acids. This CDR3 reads CASSLEPGGRETQYF. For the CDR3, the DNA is TGTGCCAGCAGCTTGGAACCGGGGGGCCGGGAGACCCAGTACTTC.

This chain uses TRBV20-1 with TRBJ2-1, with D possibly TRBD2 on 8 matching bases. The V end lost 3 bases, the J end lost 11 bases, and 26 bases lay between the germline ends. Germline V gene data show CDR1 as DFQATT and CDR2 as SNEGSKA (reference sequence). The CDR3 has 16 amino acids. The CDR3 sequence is CSASPLDRAGGLQQFF. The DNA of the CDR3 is TGCAGTGCTAGTCCCCTCGACAGGGCGGGGGGTTTGCAGCAGTTCTTC.

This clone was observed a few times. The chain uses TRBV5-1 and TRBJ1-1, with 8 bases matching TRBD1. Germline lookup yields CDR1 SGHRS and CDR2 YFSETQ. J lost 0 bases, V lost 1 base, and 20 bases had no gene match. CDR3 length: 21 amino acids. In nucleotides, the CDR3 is TGCGCCAGCAGCTTGATAAGGGGCCAGGGGGCGGTTAGGGTAATGAACACTGAAGCTTTCTTT. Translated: CASSLIRGQGAVRVMNTEAFF.

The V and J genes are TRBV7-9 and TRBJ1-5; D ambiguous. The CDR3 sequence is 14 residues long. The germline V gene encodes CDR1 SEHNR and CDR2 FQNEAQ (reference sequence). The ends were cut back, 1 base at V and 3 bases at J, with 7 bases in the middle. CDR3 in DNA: TGTGCCAGCAGCTTAGGCGGGTTCAATCAGCCCCAGCATTTT. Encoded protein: CASSLGGFNQPQHF.

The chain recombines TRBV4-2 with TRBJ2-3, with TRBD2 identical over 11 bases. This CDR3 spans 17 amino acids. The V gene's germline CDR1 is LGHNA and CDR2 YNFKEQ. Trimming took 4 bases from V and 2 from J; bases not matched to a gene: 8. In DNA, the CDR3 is TGTGCCAGCAGCCGGGATAGCGGGAGGGCCCTCACAGATACGCAGTATTTT. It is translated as CASSRDSGRALTDTQYF.

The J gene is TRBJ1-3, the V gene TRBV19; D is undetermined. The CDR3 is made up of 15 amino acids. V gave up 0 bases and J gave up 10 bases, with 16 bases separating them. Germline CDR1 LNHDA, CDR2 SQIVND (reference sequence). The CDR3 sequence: CASSIDRAGRGTIYF. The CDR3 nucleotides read TGTGCCAGTAGTATAGATCGGGCCGGCCGAGGGACCATATATTTT.

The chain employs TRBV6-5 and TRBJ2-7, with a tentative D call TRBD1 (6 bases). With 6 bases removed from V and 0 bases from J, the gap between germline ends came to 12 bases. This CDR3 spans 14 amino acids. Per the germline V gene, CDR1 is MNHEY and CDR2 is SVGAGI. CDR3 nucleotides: TGTGCCAGCAGGAAGACAGGAGGCTCCTACGAGCAGTACTTC. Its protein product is CASRKTGGSYEQYF.

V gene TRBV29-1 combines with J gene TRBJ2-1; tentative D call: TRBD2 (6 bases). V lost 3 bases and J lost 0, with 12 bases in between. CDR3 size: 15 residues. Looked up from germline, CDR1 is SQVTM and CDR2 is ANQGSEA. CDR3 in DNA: TGCAGCGTTGAGGGGACTGTCGACTCCTACAATGAGCAGTTCTTC. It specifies CSVEGTVDSYNEQFF.

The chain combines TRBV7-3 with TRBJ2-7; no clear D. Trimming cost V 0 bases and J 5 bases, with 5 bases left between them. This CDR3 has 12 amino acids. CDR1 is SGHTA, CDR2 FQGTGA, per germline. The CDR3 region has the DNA TGTGCCAGCAGCTTAACGGGCCACGAGCAGTACTTC. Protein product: CASSLTGHEQYF.